Listed below are T cell receptor beta chains from one sample, sequenced in a study of human versus mouse CDR3 diversity and MHC coevolution. Clones were sequenced by immunoSEQ multiplex PCR, and TCRdb holds only the in-frame ones, with some missing. The table has fewer than 100,000 clones, 85% to 95% seen once. What was sequenced was naive CD4+ T cells from blood. The source of these receptors is a person between 25 and 70 years old in good health. The CDR3 runs from the conserved cysteine through the conserved F or W. D genes are given only for firm matches. Rows give clone size only sometimes, using once, few, many, or a class for an expanded clone.

D | J | size | V | CDR3 | DNA
NA | TRBJ2-5 | NA | TRBV29-1 | CSVLPGQSQETQYF | TGCAGCGTCCTCCCGGGACAAAGCCAAGAGACCCAGTACTTC
NA | TRBJ1-1 | NA | TRBV9 | CASSVGIGVNTEAFF | TGTGCCAGCAGCGTAGGAATAGGAGTGAACACTGAAGCTTTCTTT
TRBD2 | TRBJ2-2 | NA | TRBV5-1 | CASSSQGTSLPGELFF | TGCGCCAGCAGCTCTCAAGGGACTAGTCTCCCCGGGGAGCTGTTTTTT
TRBD1 | TRBJ1-5 | NA | TRBV19 | CASSTGQGGDSWNQPQHF | TGTGCCAGTAGTACTGGACAGGGTGGGGATTCATGGAATCAGCCCCAGCATTTT
NA | TRBJ2-1 | NA | TRBV18 | CASSPLLETRGNNEQFF | TGTGCCAGCTCACCCCTCCTGGAAACCAGGGGTAACAATGAGCAGTTCTTC
TRBD1 | TRBJ2-5 | NA | TRBV19 | CASSPGGTGAETQYF | TGTGCCAGTAGCCCGGGGGGGACAGGGGCAGAGACCCAGTACTTC
TRBD1 | TRBJ2-7 | NA | TRBV19 | CASSITPDRGYEQYF | TGTGCCAGTAGTATAACTCCGGACAGGGGCTACGAGCAGTACTTC
NA | TRBJ2-4 | NA | TRBV28 | CASSLDGGQNIQYF | TGTGCCAGCAGTTTAGACGGCGGGCAGAACATTCAGTACTTC
TRBD1 | TRBJ2-7 | NA | TRBV29-1 | CSVEETGEYEQYF | TGCAGCGTTGAGGAGACAGGGGAATACGAGCAGTACTTC
NA | TRBJ1-2 | NA | TRBV6-5 | CASSDGQRDYGYTF | TGTGCCAGCAGTGACGGACAGAGGGACTATGGCTACACCTTC
NA | TRBJ1-4 | NA | TRBV9 | CASSRQQGPAEKLFF | TGTGCCAGCAGCAGACAACAGGGACCGGCCGAAAAACTGTTTTTT
TRBD2 | TRBJ2-7 | NA | TRBV5-4 | CASSGLAGEGSEQYF | TGTGCCAGCAGCGGATTAGCGGGGGAAGGATCCGAGCAGTACTTC
NA | TRBJ1-6 | NA | TRBV25-1 | CASRAETGRNSPLHF | TGTGCCAGCAGAGCAGAGACAGGACGAAATTCACCCCTCCACTTT
NA | TRBJ2-7 | NA | TRBV6-5 | CATTRDFSSYEQYF | TGTGCCACCACCCGGGACTTCTCCTCCTACGAGCAGTACTTC
TRBD1 | TRBJ1-3 | NA | TRBV23-1 | CASSQRQGSGNTIYF | TGCGCCAGCAGTCAGCGACAGGGCTCTGGAAACACCATATATTTT
NA | TRBJ2-3 | NA | TRBV19 | CASSIRDTSTDTQYF | TGTGCCAGTAGTATTCGGGACACTAGCACAGATACGCAGTATTTT
NA | TRBJ2-5 | once | TRBV18 | CASSPGTQETQYF | TGTGCCAGCTCGCCCGGGACTCAAGAGACCCAGTACTTC
TRBD1 | TRBJ2-1 | NA | TRBV11-3 | CASSMDRDNEQFF | TGTGCCAGCAGCATGGACAGGGACAATGAGCAGTTCTTC
NA | TRBJ1-5 | NA | TRBV15 | CATSRDQGANQPQHF | TGTGCCACCAGCAGAGATCAAGGGGCCAATCAGCCCCAGCATTTT
NA | TRBJ2-7 | NA | TRBV7-2 | CASSLNYEQYF | TGTGCCAGCAGCTTAAACTACGAGCAGTACTTC
TRBD2 | TRBJ2-7 | NA | TRBV6-5 | CASSRLAGEQYF | TGTGCCAGCAGTAGACTAGCGGGCGAGCAGTACTTC
NA | TRBJ1-1 | NA | TRBV29-1 | CSVAPRGGEAFF | TGCAGCGTTGCCCCGAGGGGGGGAGAAGCTTTCTTT
TRBD1 | TRBJ1-2 | NA | TRBV6-1 | CASSPLTGPGGYTF | TGTGCCAGCAGTCCACTGACAGGGCCGGGGGGCTACACCTTC
NA | TRBJ1-1 | NA | TRBV19 | CASSIWQNTEAFF | TGTGCCAGTAGTATCTGGCAGAACACTGAAGCTTTCTTT
NA | TRBJ2-2 | NA | TRBV11-3 | CASEDSDTGELFF | TGTGCCAGCGAGGACTCGGACACCGGGGAGCTGTTTTTT
NA | TRBJ2-1 | NA | TRBV7-2 | CASSLGASSYNEQFF | TGTGCCAGCAGCTTGGGGGCCAGCTCCTACAATGAGCAGTTCTTC
TRBD1 | TRBJ1-5 | NA | TRBV4-2 | CASSPWTGGSNQPQHF | TGTGCCAGCAGCCCTTGGACAGGGGGCAGCAATCAGCCCCAGCATTTT
TRBD1 | TRBJ1-6 | NA | TRBV4-1 | CASSHSGTGDNSPLHF | TGCGCCAGCAGCCACTCTGGGACAGGGGATAATTCACCCCTCCACTTT
TRBD2 | TRBJ2-1 | NA | TRBV4-1 | CASSQGPRSGGAREQFF | TGCGCCAGCAGCCAAGGGCCCCGGAGCGGGGGGGCCAGAGAGCAGTTCTTC
TRBD1 | TRBJ2-7 | NA | TRBV4-2 | CASSQDRGPYEQYF | TGTGCCAGCAGCCAAGACAGGGGGCCTTACGAGCAGTACTTC
TRBD1 | TRBJ2-1 | NA | TRBV18 | CASSPLSQGADEQFF | TGTGCCAGCTCACCACTGTCACAGGGGGCCGATGAGCAGTTCTTC
TRBD2 | TRBJ2-1 | NA | TRBV15 | CATSPHDKAGTTYNEQFF | TGTGCCACCAGCCCCCACGACAAAGCGGGAACCACCTACAATGAGCAGTTCTTC
TRBD2 | TRBJ2-7 | NA | TRBV4-3 | CASSQGLAVQSYEQYF | TGCGCCAGCAGCCAAGGACTAGCGGTTCAATCCTACGAGCAGTACTTC
NA | TRBJ1-5 | NA | TRBV28 | CASSLGGWGNNQPQHF | TGTGCCAGCAGTTTAGGGGGGTGGGGGAACAATCAGCCCCAGCATTTT
TRBD1 | TRBJ1-5 | NA | TRBV5-8 | CASSLGDRVDQPQHF | TGTGCCAGCAGCTTAGGTGACAGGGTAGATCAGCCCCAGCATTTT
TRBD2 | TRBJ2-7 | once | TRBV5-1 | CASSLDLGGRGGEQYF | TGCGCCAGCAGCTTGGACTTGGGCGGGAGGGGAGGCGAGCAGTACTTC
TRBD2 | TRBJ2-7 | NA | TRBV5-1 | CASSLGLAGVEQYF | TGCGCCAGCAGCTTGGGGCTAGCGGGAGTCGAGCAGTACTTC
NA | TRBJ1-5 | few | TRBV19 | CASSMSPSNQPQHF | TGTGCCAGTAGTATGAGTCCTAGCAATCAGCCCCAGCATTTT
TRBD1 | TRBJ1-1 | NA | TRBV6-5 | CASSYTGDTEAFF | TGTGCCAGCAGCTATACAGGGGACACTGAAGCTTTCTTT
NA | TRBJ2-7 | NA | TRBV7-2 | CASSLSLREPEQYF | TGTGCCAGCAGCTTATCCCTCAGGGAACCCGAGCAGTACTTC
TRBD1 | TRBJ1-5 | NA | TRBV29-1 | CSVGDSSNQPQHF | TGCAGCGTGGGGGACAGTAGCAATCAGCCCCAGCATTTT
TRBD1 | TRBJ1-1 | NA | TRBV13 | CASSLQGEDTEAFF | TGTGCCAGCAGCCTACAGGGGGAAGACACTGAAGCTTTCTTT
NA | TRBJ1-5 | NA | TRBV7-2 | CASSLVWTSAQHF | TGTGCCAGCAGCTTAGTTTGGACTTCAGCCCAGCATTTT
NA | TRBJ1-1 | NA | TRBV5-4 | CASSLPDRGEAFF | TGTGCCAGCAGCTTGCCGGACAGAGGTGAAGCTTTCTTT
NA | TRBJ1-5 | once | TRBV18 | CASSPVSNQPQHF | TGTGCCAGCTCTCCGGTTAGCAATCAGCCCCAGCATTTT
TRBD1 | TRBJ1-5 | few | TRBV18 | CASSGPGQENQPQHF | TGTGCCAGCTCAGGGCCGGGACAGGAGAATCAGCCCCAGCATTTT
NA | TRBJ1-5 | NA | TRBV5-1 | CASSLEGRNQPQHF | TGCGCCAGCAGCTTGGAAGGGAGGAATCAGCCCCAGCATTTT
TRBD2 | TRBJ2-1 | once | TRBV5-1 | CASSPTSGTYNEQFF | TGCGCCAGCAGCCCGACTAGCGGGACCTACAATGAGCAGTTCTTC
NA | TRBJ1-1 | NA | TRBV7-2 | CASSSGTLREAFF | TGTGCCAGCAGCTCCGGGACACTAAGGGAAGCTTTCTTT
NA | TRBJ2-7 | NA | TRBV7-9 | CASSRSSYEQYF | TGTGCCAGCAGTCGAAGCTCCTACGAGCAGTACTTC
TRBD1 | TRBJ2-5 | NA | TRBV6-1 | CASRRAQGAQETQYF | TGTGCCAGCCGACGCGCACAGGGGGCCCAAGAGACCCAGTACTTC
TRBD2 | TRBJ2-5 | once | TRBV6-5 | CASSKTSGVPGTQYF | TGTGCCAGCAGTAAGACTAGCGGGGTACCTGGGACCCAGTACTTC
NA | TRBJ1-2 | NA | TRBV27 | CASSLLGGGYGYTF | TGTGCCAGCAGTTTATTGGGGGGGGGCTATGGCTACACCTTC
NA | TRBJ1-1 | NA | TRBV6-5 | CASSYETGRSEAFF | TGTGCCAGCAGTTACGAAACAGGAAGGTCTGAAGCTTTCTTT
NA | TRBJ2-3 | once | TRBV6-4 | CASSEGRGDTQYF | TGTGCCAGCAGTGAAGGGCGGGGTGATACGCAGTATTTT